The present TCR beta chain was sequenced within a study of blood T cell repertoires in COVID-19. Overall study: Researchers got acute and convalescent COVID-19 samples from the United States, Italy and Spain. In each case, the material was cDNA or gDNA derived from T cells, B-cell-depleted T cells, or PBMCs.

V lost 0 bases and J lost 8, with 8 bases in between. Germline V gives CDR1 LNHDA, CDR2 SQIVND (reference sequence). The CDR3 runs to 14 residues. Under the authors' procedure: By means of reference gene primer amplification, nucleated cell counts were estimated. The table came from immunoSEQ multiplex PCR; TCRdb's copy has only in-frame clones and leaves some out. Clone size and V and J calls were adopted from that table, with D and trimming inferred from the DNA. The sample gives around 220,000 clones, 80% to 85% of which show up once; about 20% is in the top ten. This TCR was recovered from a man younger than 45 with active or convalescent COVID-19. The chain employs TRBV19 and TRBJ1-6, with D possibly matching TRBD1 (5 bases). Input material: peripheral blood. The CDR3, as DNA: TGTGCCAGTAGTATAGAAGGAGGGGATTCACCCCTCCACTTT. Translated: CASSIEGGDSPLHF.